This record looks at one T cell receptor beta chain sequence and its context. Its antigen is not known. This sample was taken from a study of OX40 agonist ivuxolimab in advanced cancers. The overall study: Patients in the trial were receiving intravenous ivuxolimab every 2 weeks, at doses of 0.01 to 10 mg/kg. Findings of the study overall: Compared with CD4+, CD8+ T cells on average had more expanded clones.

People who had autoimmune disease history or systemic immunosuppression were excluded. Repertoires were generated with immunoSEQ multiplex PCR, while TCRdb's copy carries only in-frame clones and drops some. Here the sample spans tens of thousands of clones, under 95% being singletons. V was shortened by 8 bases and J by 4 bases, with 11 bases between the two germline ends. Germline V lookup: CDR1 MNHNS, CDR2 SASEGT. CDR3 size: 12 residues. The sequencing used CD4+ or CD8+ T cells sorted from blood, collected in a trial of the OX40 agonist ivuxolimab. The chain combines TRBV6-1 with TRBJ1-2; tentative D call: TRBD1 (6 bases). The source of this sequence is an adult with an advanced solid tumor such as melanoma, head and neck, liver or kidney cancer. The CDR3 DNA sequence: TGTGCCAGCGTAACAGGGAGCTATGGCTACACCTTC. The encoded protein is CASVTGSYGYTF.